This paragraph reports one T cell receptor (beta chain). Its antigen is undetermined. TCR beta cDNA came from about 500 ng total RNA, primed with a constant-region primer. Three rounds of nested multiplex PCR with slightly modified ARM-PCR produced TCR beta libraries. It was with TRBV1-TRBV30 forward primers and a C-beta reverse primer that the first two PCR rounds were run, at roughly 11 cycles each. TCRdb called the multiplex PCR reads again in MiXCR, with one record for every CDR3 protein. The data show around 210,000 distinct CDR3 sequences, around 60% seen once. The record originates from a study of tumor-infiltrating lymphocytes in primary liver carcinoma. On the study more broadly: The tumors ranged from about 4.2 to 10 cm across and fell within stage T1-T3 N0M0. General observations from the study: Since sampling was bulk and unsorted, CD4+ and CD8+ repertoires were not compared.

Deletions cut 5 bases from V and 0 bases from J, with 12 bases between. Germline CDR1 is SGHAT and CDR2 is FQNNGV. This CDR3 comprises 15 residues. Extraction also yielded germline DNA, while blood RNA was obtained from unsorted whole blood. Every patient had chronic HBV infection and was treatment-naive. The source of this sequence is an older woman with primary liver carcinoma and hepatitis B virus infection. The sequencing input was peripheral blood. The V gene is TRBV11-2, the J gene TRBJ2-3, with D hard to call. The CDR3 is CASSPSGTSTDTQYF. Here the CDR3 DNA reads TGTGCCAGCAGCCCCAGTGGCACTAGCACAGATACGCAGTATTTT.